One and the same sample provided the 12 T cell receptor beta chains below, sequenced in a study of blood T cell repertoires in COVID-19. Libraries were prepared by immunoSEQ multiplex PCR; TCRdb keeps only in-frame clonotypes and omits some of them. The table has some 250,000 clones, around nine tenths seen once. Sequences were obtained from peripheral blood. These receptors came from an older woman with COVID-19, enrolled during active disease.

The chain recombines TRBV9 with TRBJ2-7; D remains ambiguous. This CDR3 spans 15 amino acids. Germline V lookup: CDR1 SGDLS, CDR2 YYNGEE. V gave up 3 bases and J gave up 3 bases, with 16 bases separating them. The CDR3 spells CASSAVPHRGYEQYF. DNA of the CDR3: TGTGCCAGCAGCGCAGTGCCCCACCGAGGCTACGAGCAGTACTTC.

J is TRBJ2-5 and V is TRBV28; 14 bases are a match to TRBD2. CDR3 length: 16 amino acids. Trimming took 6 bases from V and 5 from J; bases not matched to a gene: 8. The germline V gene has CDR1 MDHEN and CDR2 SYDVKM. The CDR3 DNA sequence: TGTGCCAGCAGATCGGGACTAGCGGGAGTTAGGGAGACCCAGTACTTC. Protein sequence: CASRSGLAGVRETQYF.

This chain links TRBV19 with TRBJ2-1; tentatively, D is TRBD1 (5 bases). Per the germline V gene, CDR1 is LNHDA and CDR2 is SQIVND (reference sequence). Trimming stripped 4 bases from V and 4 bases from J, with 8 bases between. The CDR3 length is 13 residues. The CDR3 DNA is TGTGCCAGTAGTAGCAGGGAATACAATGAGCAGTTCTTC. The encoded protein is CASSSREYNEQFF.

The V and J genes are TRBV25-1 and TRBJ1-6; 9 nucleotides align to TRBD1. Germline CDR1 MGHDK, CDR2 SYGVNS. J was trimmed by 8 bases and V by 6 bases; bases with no gene match: 2. The CDR3 is 13 amino acids. For the CDR3, the DNA is TGTGCCAGCAGCCGGACAGGGGATTCACCCCTCCACTTT. This translates into CASSRTGDSPLHF.

The chain joins TRBV29-1 to TRBJ2-2; 7 positions agree with TRBD2. V shed 4 bases and J 4 bases; nucleotides not matched to a gene: 6. CDR1 is SQVTM and CDR2 is ANQGSEA in the germline V gene. The CDR3 runs 14 residues. The CDR3 here is CSVAGGSGTGELFF. CDR3 sequence (DNA): TGCAGCGTTGCGGGGGGTTCGGGCACCGGGGAGCTGTTTTTT.

The chain couples TRBV7-9 to TRBJ1-1; D might be TRBD1 (6 bases). This CDR3 spans 17 amino acids. The V and J ends lost 1 base and 7 bases respectively, with 22 bases between them. Germline CDR1 and CDR2: SEHNR and FQNEAQ (reference sequence). The CDR3: CASSLGVSPGEGNEAFF. As DNA, the CDR3 is TGTGCCAGCAGCTTAGGGGTCTCCCCAGGGGAAGGGAATGAAGCTTTCTTT.

This clone came up a few times. V and J are TRBV28 and TRBJ1-2; tentatively, D is TRBD1 (6 bases). The CDR3 is 11 amino acids. The germline V and J ends were trimmed by 4 bases and 13 bases, with 13 bases remaining between them. Germline CDR1 reads MDHEN; CDR2 reads SYDVKM. CDR3 sequence (DNA): TGTGCCAGCAGTTCCAACAGGGTTTGCACCTTC. Translating gives CASSSNRVCTF.

This clone was observed once. The rearrangement uses TRBV6-2 or TRBV6-3 and TRBJ2-2, with TRBD1 matching 9 bases. This CDR3 is built from 16 residues. Germline values: CDR1 MNHEY, CDR2 SVGEGT. V trimming: 5 bases; J trimming: 4 bases; junction bases outside the gene matches: 8. CDR3 in DNA: TGTGCCAGCAGTCCCCCAGGGACAGGGCCCACCGGGGAGCTGTTTTTT. Protein: CASSPPGTGPTGELFF.

The V call is TRBV28, the J call TRBJ2-5; possible D gene TRBD1, 5 bases. The CDR3 covers 15 residues. Germline V gene lookup returns CDR1 MDHEN and CDR2 SYDVKM. Trimming took 5 bases from V and 5 from J, leaving 18 bases between them. The CDR3 protein is CASSPRQNLRETQYF. For the CDR3, the DNA is TGTGCCAGCAGTCCCCGACAGAACCTGAGGGAGACCCAGTACTTC.

The V call is TRBV5-1, the J call TRBJ2-7; TRBD2 agrees at 8 bases. This CDR3 is built from 16 residues. Per germline, CDR1 SGHRS and CDR2 YFSETQ. Trimming cost V 2 bases and J 4 bases; bases outside gene matches: 11. The CDR3 spells CASSFQVAGRLYEQYF. CDR3 nucleotides: TGCGCCAGCAGCTTTCAGGTAGCGGGACGCCTATACGAGCAGTACTTC. Based on the CDR3 plus reference TRBV5-1 and TRBJ2-7, the full variable domain is KAGVTQTPRYLIKTRGQQVTLSCSPISGHRSVSWYQQTPGQGLQFLFEYFSETQRNKGNFPGRFSGRQFSNSRSEMNVSTLELGDSALYLCASSFQVAGRLYEQYFGPGTRLTVT.

This rearrangement joins TRBV18 to TRBJ1-1; D is possibly TRBD1 (6 bases). The CDR3 extends over 14 amino acids. CDR1 KGHSH and CDR2 LQKENI come from the germline V gene. The V end was cut by 3 bases, the J end by 4 bases, with 12 bases between. The CDR3, as DNA: TGTGCCAGCTCACCTGAAACAGGGCCCACTGAAGCTTTCTTT. Translating gives CASSPETGPTEAFF.

The chain links TRBV5-6 to TRBJ2-1; TRBD2 matches 11 bases. The length of the CDR3 is 14 residues. Trimming at V came to 1 base and at J to 13 bases, leaving 7 bases not matched to a gene. Germline CDR1 reads SGHDT; CDR2 reads YYEEEE. The CDR3: CASSLRLAGGLQFF. In DNA form, the CDR3 reads TGTGCCAGCAGCTTGAGGCTAGCGGGAGGACTACAGTTCTTC.